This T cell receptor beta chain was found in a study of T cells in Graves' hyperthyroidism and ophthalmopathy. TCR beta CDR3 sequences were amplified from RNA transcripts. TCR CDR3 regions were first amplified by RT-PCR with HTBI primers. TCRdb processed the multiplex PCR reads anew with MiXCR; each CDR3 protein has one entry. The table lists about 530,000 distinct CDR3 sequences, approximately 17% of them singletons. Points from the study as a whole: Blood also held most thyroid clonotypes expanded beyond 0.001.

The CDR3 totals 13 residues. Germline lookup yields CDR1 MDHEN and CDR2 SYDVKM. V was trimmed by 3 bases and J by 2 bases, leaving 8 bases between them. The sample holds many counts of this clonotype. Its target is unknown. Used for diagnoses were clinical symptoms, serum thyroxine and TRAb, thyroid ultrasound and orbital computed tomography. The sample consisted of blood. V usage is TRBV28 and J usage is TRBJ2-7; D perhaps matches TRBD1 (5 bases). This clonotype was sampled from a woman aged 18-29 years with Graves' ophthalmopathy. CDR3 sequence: CASSLPGPYEQYF. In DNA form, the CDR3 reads TGTGCCAGCAGTTTGCCAGGGCCCTACGAGCAGTACTTC.